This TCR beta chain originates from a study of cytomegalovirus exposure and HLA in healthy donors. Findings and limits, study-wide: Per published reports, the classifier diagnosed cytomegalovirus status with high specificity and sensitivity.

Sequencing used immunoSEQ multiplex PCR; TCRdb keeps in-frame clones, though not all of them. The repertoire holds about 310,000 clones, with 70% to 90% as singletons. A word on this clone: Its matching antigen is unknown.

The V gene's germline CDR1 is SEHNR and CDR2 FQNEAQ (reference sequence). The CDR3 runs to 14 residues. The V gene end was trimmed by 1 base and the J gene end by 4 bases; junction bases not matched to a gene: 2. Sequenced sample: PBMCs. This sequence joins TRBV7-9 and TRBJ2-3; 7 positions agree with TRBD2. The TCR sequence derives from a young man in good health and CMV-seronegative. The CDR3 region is CASSLGGGADTQYF. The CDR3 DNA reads TGTGCCAGCAGCTTAGGGGGGGGAGCAGATACGCAGTATTTT.